The rows below give T cell receptor beta chains drawn from one sample of a study of control samples from healthy donors and cancer patients. The method was immunoSEQ multiplex PCR; TCRdb's version includes in-frame clones alone and lacks a portion of them. The table records 150,000 or so clones, over 90% of them present only once. The specimen was blood. The receptors come from a man in his forties or fifties in good health. Each CDR3 is given with its conserved first and last residue. The D gene is left open where the match is weak. Not every row has a clone size; where given, it reads once, few, many or a size class.

v_call	d_call	j_call	clone_size	cdr3_length	cdr3_aa	cdr3_nt
TRBV30	TRBD2	TRBJ2-7	.	14	CAWRPGTSSGEQYF	TGTGCCTGGAGACCGGGGACTAGCTCAGGGGAGCAGTACTTC
TRBV6-6	.	TRBJ1-2	.	12	CASNADSSGYTF	TGTGCCAGCAACGCGGACTCGAGTGGCTACACCTTC
TRBV27	.	TRBJ1-2	.	14	CASSFTGGNYGYTF	TGTGCCAGCAGTTTTACCGGGGGGAACTATGGCTACACCTTC
TRBV28	.	TRBJ2-5	.	13	CASSFRGRETQYF	TGTGCCAGCAGTTTCCGGGGGAGAGAGACCCAGTACTTC
TRBV27	.	TRBJ2-7	.	13	CASSPTLPYEQYF	TGTGCCAGCAGTCCCACACTCCCCTACGAGCAGTACTTC
TRBV10-2	.	TRBJ1-2	.	14	CASSESRGVAGYTF	TGCGCCAGCAGTGAGTCGAGAGGGGTTGCTGGCTACACCTTC
TRBV6-5	TRBD2	TRBJ2-3	few	15	CASSYELAGTDTQYF	TGTGCCAGCAGTTATGAACTAGCGGGTACAGATACGCAGTATTTT
TRBV7-2	TRBD2	TRBJ2-2	.	15	CASSPTSGSTGELFF	TGTGCCAGCAGCCCCACTAGCGGGAGCACCGGGGAGCTGTTTTTT
TRBV5-1	TRBD1	TRBJ1-6	.	15	CASSLSGTDNSPLHF	TGCGCCAGCAGCTTATCCGGGACAGATAATTCACCCCTCCACTTT
TRBV25-1	.	TRBJ1-1	once	13	CASSGLPGTEAFF	TGTGCCAGCAGTGGGCTACCGGGAACTGAAGCTTTCTTT
TRBV10-3	TRBD1	TRBJ2-5	few	16	CAISETRDRKQETQYF	TGTGCCATCAGTGAGACCCGGGACAGAAAACAAGAGACCCAGTACTTC
TRBV11-2	.	TRBJ2-7	.	12	CASSLMSHEQYF	TGTGCCAGCAGCTTGATGTCCCACGAGCAGTACTTC
TRBV5-8	.	TRBJ1-6	once	14	CASSLKHNNSPLHF	TGTGCCAGCAGCTTAAAACATAATAATTCACCCCTCCACTTT
TRBV7-9	TRBD2	TRBJ2-6	many	17	CASSLAGGVSGANVLTF	TGTGCCAGCAGCTTAGCGGGAGGGGTCTCTGGGGCCAACGTCCTGACTTTC
TRBV3-1/TRBV3-2	.	TRBJ1-1	.	18	CASSQVSAGLLGNTEAFF	TGTGCCAGCAGCCAAGTGTCGGCAGGGCTACTGGGGAACACTGAAGCTTTCTTT
TRBV4-1	TRBD2	TRBJ2-7	.	16	CASSQSTSGRAYEQYF	TGCGCCAGCAGCCAATCTACTAGCGGGAGGGCCTACGAGCAGTACTTC
TRBV5-1	.	TRBJ1-1	.	14	CASSFWDWNTEAFF	TGCGCCAGCAGCTTCTGGGATTGGAACACTGAAGCTTTCTTT
TRBV5-5	.	TRBJ1-1	.	14	CASSGMTANTEAFF	TGTGCCAGCAGCGGGATGACAGCGAACACTGAAGCTTTCTTT
TRBV21-1	.	TRBJ2-7	.	15	CASSKPDRKPYEQYF	TGTGCCAGCAGCAAACCCGACAGGAAACCCTACGAGCAGTACTTC
TRBV25-1	.	TRBJ2-1	.	10	CASSYQEQFF	TGTGCCAGCAGTTATCAAGAGCAGTTCTTC
TRBV28	.	TRBJ2-7	.	16	CASSFKSGWGTYEQYF	TGTGCCAGCAGTTTTAAGAGCGGTTGGGGGACTTACGAGCAGTACTTC
TRBV28	.	TRBJ2-5	.	14	CASSPLWPQETQYF	TGTGCCAGCAGTCCCTTATGGCCACAAGAGACCCAGTACTTC
TRBV11-3	TRBD2	TRBJ2-3	.	15	CASSSRAGGTDTQYF	TGTGCCAGCAGCAGCCGAGCGGGAGGCACAGATACGCAGTATTTT
TRBV19	.	TRBJ2-1	.	15	CASSIGAGSYNEQFF	TGTGCCAGTAGTATAGGGGCAGGCTCCTACAATGAGCAGTTCTTC
TRBV4-1	.	TRBJ2-7	.	13	CASSQVSSNEQYF	TGCGCCAGCAGCCAAGTATCCTCTAACGAGCAGTACTTC
TRBV27	TRBD1	TRBJ1-1	.	16	CASSFWTGGPNTEAFF	TGTGCCAGCAGTTTCTGGACAGGGGGCCCGAACACTGAAGCTTTCTTT
TRBV12-2	.	TRBJ1-4	.	14	CASRLLQGWEKLFF	TGTGCAAGTCGCTTATTACAGGGATGGGAAAAACTGTTTTTT
TRBV9	.	TRBJ2-7	.	15	CASSVDEGTTYEQYF	TGTGCCAGCAGCGTAGATGAGGGAACCACCTACGAGCAGTACTTC